This note documents a single T cell receptor (beta chain) sequence. No antigen is known for it. The PCR had 60 Vbeta and 13 Jbeta primers. The table came from immunoSEQ multiplex PCR; TCRdb's copy has only in-frame clones and leaves some out. Seen here are around 120,000 clones, approximately 81% observed once, and the top ten hold about 2%. CDR3 length: 15 amino acids. CDR1 and CDR2 from the germline V gene are LGHNA and YNFKEQ. V dropped 6 bases and J dropped 5 bases, with 16 bases sitting between them. This record belongs to a study of cytomegalovirus exposure and HLA in healthy donors. Study in general: Some 85 million unique TCRs, all from HLA-typed donors, were included in an early release of the data.

Study observations and caveats: Highest at DRB1 and lowest at HLA-C, TCR association rates differed among HLA loci in a later analysis.

The TCR comes from a man in his late teens or twenties in good health and CMV-seronegative. This chain connects TRBV4-2 to TRBJ2-2, with a tentative D call TRBD2 (5 bases). Material for sequencing was PBMCs. The CDR3, as DNA: TGTGCCAGCAGTCGACGGGGAGATGGGACCGGGGAGCTGTTTTTT. This translates into CASSRRGDGTGELFF.